This paragraph reports one T cell receptor (beta chain). This clonotype occurred many times. No antigen is known for it. Per-nucleotide qualities are absent, and no much larger clonotype sits a single base away. The library was generated by PCR. Sequenced on an Illumina HiSeq 4000. Bulk TCR libraries were prepared as previously described, using TCR primers listed in Table S5. The Qiagen AllPrep DNA/RNA kit was used to purify total RNA. Before any analysis, reads coming from multiple sequencing runs of the same library were combined into one pool. In the original analysis: Reads were retained only if their TCR constant sequence matched exactly, and those retained reads were trimmed to 150 nt and grouped according to their 12-nt molecular barcodes. Reads inside each barcode group were sub-clustered using a 15% Levenshtein threshold, and a quality-weighted consensus sequence was constructed for each RNA molecule. Non-functional sequences were discarded, and so were lower-count sequences lying one edit away from another sequence. Based on a fit of two negative binomial distributions, barcode sub-clusters having less than 20% of the maximum read count were discarded. Through fastp at Q25 and MiXCR, TCRdb rebuilt clones from the public reads, retaining in-frame beta chains. Rows are combined by CDR3 protein, so each entry shows the most common genes and DNA. It is TCRdb's table, rather than the study itself, that gives the V and J calls and clone size. The table for this sample lists some 650,000 distinct CDR3 sequences; around 20% of them were counted only once. Clones ranked in the top ten supply roughly 0.9% of the sample.

The sample belongs to a study of molecular identifiers for immune sequencing clone quantification (dated by TCRdb to 2017 to 2018). Broadly, across the study: In a replicate experiment, RNA from around 20,000 or 100,000 naive CD8 T cells was split into five aliquots, four of which were sequenced. The study was a methods study using CD8 T cells to benchmark molecular-identifier clustering-based TCR repertoire sequencing (MIDCIRS) and TCR RNA copy counting. Results the study describes overall, beyond this receptor: The naive libraries included spiked-in Jurkat TCR RNA (roughly eleven copies' worth), and this Jurkat TCR RNA is not part of the donor repertoire. Spiked-in Jurkat TCR RNA equal to a single cell's worth was reported to be detectable even within 1,100,000 naive CD8 T cells. When barcode sub-clustering was left out, chimeric consensus sequences inflated TCR diversity, with chimeras reaching as high as 47%. Modeling indicated 2.5 to 3 TCR RNA copies recovered per cell, compared with roughly 9.7 by digital PCR, which implies a capture efficiency of about 27%. The sizes of highly expanded clones could end up underestimated when identical TCR molecules share a barcode. In CMV-specific effector cells, over 97% of molecules were held by clones above 20 RNA copies, whereas under 1% of molecules were held by such clones in naive cells.

From cysteine to phenylalanine, the CDR3 is 14 amino acids long. Here the CDR3 DNA is all that survives: 42 bases in frame from base 1. CDR1 and CDR2 were assigned from the germline V gene (reference sequence) as DFQATT and SNEGSKA. Trimming accounts for 4 bases at V and 2 bases at J, while the number of junction bases matched to no gene is 4. Libraries of naive CD8 T cells were built from approximately 20,000 to 1,000,000 sorted cells, with 10%, 30% or 50% of the purified RNA used. Naive CD8 T cells, defined as CD8+CD4-CCR7+CD45RA+, were FACS-sorted into RLT Plus buffer on a BD FACSAria II. To test detection sensitivity, Jurkat RNA equal to ten TCR copies was added to samples of roughly 19,000-1,100,000 naive CD8 T cells. Enrichment of CD8 T cells was performed with RosetteSep CD8+ T Cell Enrichment Cocktail and Ficoll-Paque, after which ACK red cell lysis was carried out.

Specimen: naive CD8+ T cells from blood, with Jurkat cell RNA spiked in. Interpreted using the paper, the cell subset or site label stands for: FACS-sorted CD8+CD4-CCR7+CD45RA+ naive T cells. The TCR originated in a human donor in good health. Some libraries in this study had Jurkat cell RNA spiked in. The V gene is TRBV20-1 and the J gene is TRBJ2-5; TRBD2 matches 10 bases in the middle. The DNA sequence reads TGCAGTGCTACAGGACTAGCGGAACAAGAGACCCAGTACTTC. Its protein product is CSATGLAEQETQYF.